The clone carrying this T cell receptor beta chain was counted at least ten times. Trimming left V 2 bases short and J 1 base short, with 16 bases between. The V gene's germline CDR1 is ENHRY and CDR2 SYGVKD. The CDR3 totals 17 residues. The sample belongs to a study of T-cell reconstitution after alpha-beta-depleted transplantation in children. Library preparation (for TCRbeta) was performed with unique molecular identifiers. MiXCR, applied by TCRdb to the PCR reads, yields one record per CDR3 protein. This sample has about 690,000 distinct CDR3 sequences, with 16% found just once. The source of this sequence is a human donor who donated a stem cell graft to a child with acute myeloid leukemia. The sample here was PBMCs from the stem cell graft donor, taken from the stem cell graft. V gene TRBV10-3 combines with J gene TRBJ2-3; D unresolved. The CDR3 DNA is TGTGCCATCAGTGAGGCCCACCCGGGCCAGGGCACAGATACGCAGTATTTT. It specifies CAISEAHPGQGTDTQYF.